The 8 T cell receptor beta chains below all came from one sample that was sequenced in a study of T cell repertoires in cytomegalovirus infection. TCRdb re-analysed the reads in MiXCR, keeping a single row per CDR3 protein. The table includes roughly 130,000 distinct CDR3 sequences, more than 7% detected once. Sample: PBMCs. The source of these receptors is a human donor in good health (CMV status not recorded). Some clones in this sample may be carry-over from other donors' samples.

In this sample, this clonotype turned up many times. V is TRBV2 and J is TRBJ1-5, with D perhaps matching TRBD1 (6 bases). CDR1 and CDR2 (germline): SNHLY, FYNNEI. Trimming cost V 7 bases and J 6 bases, with 13 bases left between them. The CDR3 has 13 amino acids. The CDR3 DNA is TGTGCCAGCACGGGGGACATAGGTCAGCCCCAGCATTTT. Translating it yields CASTGDIGQPQHF.

This clonotype was counted many times. The CDR3 DNA follows: TGTGCCAGCAGCTCAGGGCTGGGGACCTACGAGCAGTACTTC. It specifies CASSSGLGTYEQYF. The rearrangement links TRBV11-2 to TRBJ2-7; D possibly corresponds to TRBD1 (5 bases). This CDR3 comprises 14 residues. With 4 bases removed from V and 2 bases from J, the gap between germline ends came to 12 bases. CDR1 and CDR2 (germline): SGHAT, FQNNGV. The variable domain in full, with the rest retrieved from reference TRBV11-2 and TRBJ2-7, is EAGVAQSPRYKIIEKRQSVAFWCNPISGHATLYWYQQILGQGPKLLIQFQNNGVVDDSQLPKDRFSAERLKGVDSTLKIQPAKLEDSAVYLCASSSGLGTYEQYFGPGTRLTVT.

This clonotype was seen many times. The chain has TRBV28 and TRBJ1-5, with D unresolved. CDR1 is MDHEN, CDR2 SYDVKM, per germline. The CDR3 has 13 amino acids. Deletions cut 10 bases from V and 5 bases from J, with 15 bases between. This chain's CDR3 is CATAGSGDQPQHF. The CDR3, as DNA: TGTGCCACTGCGGGGTCGGGCGATCAGCCCCAGCATTTT.

The chain joins TRBV2 to TRBJ1-1, with 7 bases aligning to TRBD1. This CDR3 spans 15 amino acids. CDR1 SNHLY and CDR2 FYNNEI come from the germline V gene. J lost 4 bases, V lost 9 bases, and 14 bases had no gene match. In DNA, the CDR3 is TGTGCCAGTAGAACGACAGGGACCCTTCTCACTGAAGCTTTCTTT. Amino acids: CASRTTGTLLTEAFF.

This clonotype was seen only a few times. The gene calls are TRBV29-1 and TRBJ2-7; possibly TRBD1 or TRBD2 for D (6 bases each). V was pared by 5 bases and J by 2 bases, with 16 bases between. Germline CDR1 reads SQVTM; CDR2 reads ANQGSEA. The CDR3 runs to 14 residues. The CDR3 nucleotides read TGCAGCGTTATGGTATCGGGGGCAGCCTACGAGCAGTACTTC. Translation: CSVMVSGAAYEQYF.

In this sample, this clonotype turned up many times. The chain is built from TRBV7-2 and TRBJ2-5; D gene unclear. Germline CDR1 is SGHTA and CDR2 is FQGNSA. Trimming took off 6 bases at V and 5 bases at J, with 7 bases between the two ends. This CDR3 comprises 11 residues. The DNA of the CDR3 is TGTGCCAGCAGTACGGAGGAGACCCAGTACTTC. This codes for CASSTEETQYF. The full variable domain, in which reference TRBV7-2 and TRBJ2-5 provide the parts outside the CDR3, is GAGVSQSPSNKVTEKGKDVELRCDPISGHTALYWYRQSLGQGLEFLIYFQGNSAPDKSGLPSDRFSAERTGGSVSTLTIQRTQQEDSAVYLCASSTEETQYFGPGTRLLVL.

This clonotype was seen at least ten times. The gene calls are TRBV7-2 and TRBJ1-4, with 9 bases lining up with TRBD1. Germline V gene lookup returns CDR1 SGHTA and CDR2 FQGNSA. This CDR3 contains 13 residues. J gave up 13 bases and V 1 base, and 4 bases lay outside the gene matches. Here the CDR3 DNA reads TGTGCCAGCAGCTTAGGGACAGGGGATACACTGTTTTTT. This translates into CASSLGTGDTLFF.

V usage is TRBV28 and J usage is TRBJ2-7; 8 bases agree with TRBD1. V was pared by 4 bases and J by 0 bases, with 11 bases of the junction left unmatched. The CDR3 has 17 residues. CDR1 is MDHEN and CDR2 is SYDVKM in the germline V gene. CDR3 sequence reads: CASSSLPGQGPSYEQYF. CDR3 nucleotide sequence: TGTGCCAGCAGTTCCTTACCCGGACAGGGCCCCTCCTACGAGCAGTACTTC. Filled out from reference TRBV28 and TRBJ2-7, the complete variable domain reads DVKVTQSSRYLVKRTGEKVFLECVQDMDHENMFWYRQDPGLGLRLIYFSYDVKMKEKGDIPEGYSVSREKKERFSLILESASTNQTSMYLCASSSLPGQGPSYEQYFGPGTRLTVT.